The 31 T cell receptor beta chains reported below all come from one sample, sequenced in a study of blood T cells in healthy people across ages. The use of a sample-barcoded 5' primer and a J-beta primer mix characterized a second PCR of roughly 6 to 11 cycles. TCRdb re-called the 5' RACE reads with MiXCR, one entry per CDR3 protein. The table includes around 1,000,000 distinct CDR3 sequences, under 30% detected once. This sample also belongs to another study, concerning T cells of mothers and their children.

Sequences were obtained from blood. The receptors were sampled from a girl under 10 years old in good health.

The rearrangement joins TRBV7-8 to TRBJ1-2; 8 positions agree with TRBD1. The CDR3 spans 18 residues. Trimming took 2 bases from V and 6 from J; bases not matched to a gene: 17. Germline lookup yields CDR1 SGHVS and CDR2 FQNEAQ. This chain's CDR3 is CASSLFRVGQGGKNGYTF. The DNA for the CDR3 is TGTGCCAGCAGCTTATTCAGAGTTGGACAGGGAGGGAAAAATGGCTACACCTTC.

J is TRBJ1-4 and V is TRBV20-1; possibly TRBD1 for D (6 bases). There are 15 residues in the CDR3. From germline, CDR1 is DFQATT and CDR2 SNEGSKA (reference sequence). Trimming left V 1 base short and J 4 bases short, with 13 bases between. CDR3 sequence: CSARATGYSNEKLFF. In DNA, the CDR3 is TGCAGTGCTAGAGCTACAGGGTACAGTAATGAAAAACTGTTTTTT.

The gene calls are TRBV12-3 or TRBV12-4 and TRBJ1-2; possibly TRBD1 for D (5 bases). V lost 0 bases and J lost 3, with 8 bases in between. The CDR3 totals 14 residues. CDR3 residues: CASSLAQGYYGYTF. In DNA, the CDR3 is TGTGCCAGCAGTTTAGCGCAGGGATACTATGGCTACACCTTC.

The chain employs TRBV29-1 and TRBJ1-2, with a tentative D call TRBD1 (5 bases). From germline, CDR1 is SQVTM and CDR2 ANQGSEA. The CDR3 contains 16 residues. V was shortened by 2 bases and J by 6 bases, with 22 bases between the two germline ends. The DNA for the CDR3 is TGCAGCGTTGAACCACAGCTAGGACATTCCCGGAATGGCTACACCTTC. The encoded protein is CSVEPQLGHSRNGYTF.

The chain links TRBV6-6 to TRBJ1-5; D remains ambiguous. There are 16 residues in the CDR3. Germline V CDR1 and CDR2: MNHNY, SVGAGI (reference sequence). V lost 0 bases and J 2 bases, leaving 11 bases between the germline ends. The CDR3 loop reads CASSYSKRGGNQPQHF. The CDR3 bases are TGTGCCAGCAGTTACTCGAAACGGGGAGGCAATCAGCCCCAGCATTTT.

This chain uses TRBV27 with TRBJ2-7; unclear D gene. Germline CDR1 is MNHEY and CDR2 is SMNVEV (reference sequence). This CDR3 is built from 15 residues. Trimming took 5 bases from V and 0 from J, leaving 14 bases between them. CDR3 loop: CASSPVDPGSYEQYF. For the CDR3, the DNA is TGTGCCAGCAGTCCTGTTGATCCGGGCTCCTACGAGCAGTACTTC.

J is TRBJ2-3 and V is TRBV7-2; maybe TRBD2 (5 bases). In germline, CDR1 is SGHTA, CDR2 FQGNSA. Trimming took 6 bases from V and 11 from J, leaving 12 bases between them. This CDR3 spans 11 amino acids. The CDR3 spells CASSPPGLQYF. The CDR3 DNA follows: TGTGCCAGCAGTCCACCGGGATTGCAGTATTTT.

The CDR3 coding sequence is TGCAGTGCTAGAGTTTTTGATCATCCGGGGATCAAAGAGACCCAGTACTTC. Amino acids: CSARVFDHPGIKETQYF. The chain uses TRBV20-1 and TRBJ2-5, with D possibly being TRBD2 (5 bases). The CDR3 length is 17 residues. The germline V and J ends were trimmed by 1 base and 3 bases, with 21 bases remaining between them. Germline V gives CDR1 DFQATT, CDR2 SNEGSKA (reference sequence).

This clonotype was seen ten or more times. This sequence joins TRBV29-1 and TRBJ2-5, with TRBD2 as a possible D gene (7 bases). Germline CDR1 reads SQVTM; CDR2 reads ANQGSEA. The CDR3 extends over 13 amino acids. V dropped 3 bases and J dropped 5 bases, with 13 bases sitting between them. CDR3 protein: CSVEGGRRETQYF. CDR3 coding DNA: TGCAGCGTTGAGGGGGGGCGACGTGAGACCCAGTACTTC.

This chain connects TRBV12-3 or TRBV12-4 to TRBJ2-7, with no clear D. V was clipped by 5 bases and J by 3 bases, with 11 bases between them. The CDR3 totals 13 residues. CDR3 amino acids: CASSMGLNYEQYF. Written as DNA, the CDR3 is TGTGCCAGCAGTATGGGCCTAAACTACGAGCAGTACTTC.

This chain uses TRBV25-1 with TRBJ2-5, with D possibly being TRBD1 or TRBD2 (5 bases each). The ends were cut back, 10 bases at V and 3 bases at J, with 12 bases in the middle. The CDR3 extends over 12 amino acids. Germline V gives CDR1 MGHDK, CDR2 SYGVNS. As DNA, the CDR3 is TGTGCCACCTCGGGGCAGAAAGAGACCCAGTACTTC. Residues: CATSGQKETQYF.

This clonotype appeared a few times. CDR3 DNA: TGCGCCAGCAGCCGCCCGGGAGAGCAGTTCTTC. Translating gives CASSRPGEQFF. This chain connects TRBV4-1 to TRBJ2-5; D is perhaps TRBD2 (5 bases). Matching the DNA end better, TRBJ2-1 makes the J call doubtful. Germline lookup yields CDR1 MGHRA and CDR2 YSYEKL. The CDR3 extends over 11 amino acids.

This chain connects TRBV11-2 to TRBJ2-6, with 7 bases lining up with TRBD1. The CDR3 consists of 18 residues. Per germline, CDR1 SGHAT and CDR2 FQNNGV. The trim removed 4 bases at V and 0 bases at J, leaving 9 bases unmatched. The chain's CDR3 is CASSSGQRQFSGANVLTF. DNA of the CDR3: TGTGCCAGCAGCTCGGGACAGCGTCAGTTCTCTGGGGCCAACGTCCTGACTTTC.

The CDR3 DNA sequence: TGTGCCAGCAGCTTACACGTCGGGGGGAACACTGAAGCTTTCTTT. Translated, it gives CASSLHVGGNTEAFF. The chain has TRBV7-9 and TRBJ1-1; possible D gene TRBD1, 5 bases. The CDR3 spans 15 residues. Looked up from germline, CDR1 is SEHNR and CDR2 is FQNEAQ (reference sequence). V dropped 2 bases and J dropped 1 base, with 11 bases sitting between them.

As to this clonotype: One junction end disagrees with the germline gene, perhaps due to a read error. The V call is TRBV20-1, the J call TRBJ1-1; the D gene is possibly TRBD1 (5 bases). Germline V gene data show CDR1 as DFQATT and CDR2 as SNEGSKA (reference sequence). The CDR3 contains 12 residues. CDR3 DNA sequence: TGCAGTGCTAGACCAGGGAACACTAAAGCTTTCTTT. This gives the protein CSARPGNTKAFF.

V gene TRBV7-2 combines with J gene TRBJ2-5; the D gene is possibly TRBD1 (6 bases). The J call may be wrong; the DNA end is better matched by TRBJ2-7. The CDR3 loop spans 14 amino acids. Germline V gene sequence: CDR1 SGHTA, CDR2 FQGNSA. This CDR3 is CASLPDSKSYEQYF. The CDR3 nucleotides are TGTGCCAGCCTCCCGGACAGCAAATCCTACGAGCAGTACTTC.

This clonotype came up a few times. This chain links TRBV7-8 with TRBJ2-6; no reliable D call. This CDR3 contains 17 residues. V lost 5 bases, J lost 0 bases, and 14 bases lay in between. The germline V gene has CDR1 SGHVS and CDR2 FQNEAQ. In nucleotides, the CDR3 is TGTGCCAGCAGCCCATTGATATGGGTCTCTGGGGCCAACGTCCTGACTTTC. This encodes CASSPLIWVSGANVLTF. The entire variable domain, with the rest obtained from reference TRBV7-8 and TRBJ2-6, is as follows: GAGVSQSPRYKVAKRGQDVALRCDPISGHVSLFWYQQALGQGPEFLTYFQNEAQLDKSGLPSDRFFAERPEGSVSTLKIQRTQQEDSAVYLCASSPLIWVSGANVLTFGAGSRLTVL.

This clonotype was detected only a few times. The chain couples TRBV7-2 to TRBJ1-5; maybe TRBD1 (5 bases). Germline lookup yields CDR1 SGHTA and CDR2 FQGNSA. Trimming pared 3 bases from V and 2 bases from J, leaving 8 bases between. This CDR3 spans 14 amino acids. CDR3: CASSFGDRNQPQHF. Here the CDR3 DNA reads TGTGCCAGCAGCTTCGGGGACCGCAATCAGCCCCAGCATTTT.

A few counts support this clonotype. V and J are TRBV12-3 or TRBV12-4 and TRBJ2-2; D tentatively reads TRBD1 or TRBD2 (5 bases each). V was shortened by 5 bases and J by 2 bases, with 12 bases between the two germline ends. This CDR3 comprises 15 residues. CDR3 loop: CASSGEGTNTGELFF. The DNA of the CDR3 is TGTGCCAGCAGTGGAGAGGGGACCAACACCGGGGAGCTGTTTTTT.

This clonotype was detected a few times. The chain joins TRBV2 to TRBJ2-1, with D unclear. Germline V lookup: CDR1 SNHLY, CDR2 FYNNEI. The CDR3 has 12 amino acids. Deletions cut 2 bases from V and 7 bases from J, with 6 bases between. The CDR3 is CASSEYGNEQFF. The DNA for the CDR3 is TGTGCCAGCAGTGAATACGGTAATGAGCAGTTCTTC.

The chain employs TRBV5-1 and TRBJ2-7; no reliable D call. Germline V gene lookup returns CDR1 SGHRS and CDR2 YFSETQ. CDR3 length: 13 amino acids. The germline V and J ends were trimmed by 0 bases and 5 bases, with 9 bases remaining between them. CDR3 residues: CASSLGQADEQYF. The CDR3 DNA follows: TGCGCCAGCAGCTTGGGGCAGGCCGACGAGCAGTACTTC.

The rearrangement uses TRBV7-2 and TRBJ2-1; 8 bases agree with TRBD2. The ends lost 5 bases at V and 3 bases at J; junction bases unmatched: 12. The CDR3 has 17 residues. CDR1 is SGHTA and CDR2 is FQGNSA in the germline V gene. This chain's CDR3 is CASSPGAGGTFYNEQFF. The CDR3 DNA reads TGTGCCAGCAGCCCTGGGGCGGGGGGAACCTTCTACAATGAGCAGTTCTTC.

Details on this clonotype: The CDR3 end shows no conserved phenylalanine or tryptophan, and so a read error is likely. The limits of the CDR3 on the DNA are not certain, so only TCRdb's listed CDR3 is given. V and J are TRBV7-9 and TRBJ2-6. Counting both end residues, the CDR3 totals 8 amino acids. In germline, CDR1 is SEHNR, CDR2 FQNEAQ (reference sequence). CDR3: CASSFSGI.

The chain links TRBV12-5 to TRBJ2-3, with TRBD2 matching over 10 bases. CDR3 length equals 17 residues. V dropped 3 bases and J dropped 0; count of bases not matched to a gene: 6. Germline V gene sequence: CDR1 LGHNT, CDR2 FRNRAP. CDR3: CASGLGTSGTSTDTQYF. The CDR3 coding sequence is TGTGCTAGTGGTTTAGGTACTAGCGGGACGAGCACAGATACGCAGTATTTT.

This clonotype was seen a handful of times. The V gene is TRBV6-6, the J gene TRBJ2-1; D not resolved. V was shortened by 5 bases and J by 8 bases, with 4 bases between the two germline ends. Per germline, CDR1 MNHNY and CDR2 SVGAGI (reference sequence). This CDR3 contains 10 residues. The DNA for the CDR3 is TGTGCCAGCAGTATAGATGAGCAGTTCTTC. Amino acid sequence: CASSIDEQFF.

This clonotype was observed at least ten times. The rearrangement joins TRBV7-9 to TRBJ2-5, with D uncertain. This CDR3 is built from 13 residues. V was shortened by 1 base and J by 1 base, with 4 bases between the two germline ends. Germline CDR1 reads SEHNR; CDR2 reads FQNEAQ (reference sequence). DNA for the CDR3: TGTGCCAGCAGCTTAGAGTCCCAAGAGACCCAGTACTTC. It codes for CASSLESQETQYF. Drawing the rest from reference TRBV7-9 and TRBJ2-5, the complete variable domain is DTGVSQNPRHKITKRGQNVTFRCDPISEHNRLYWYRQTLGQGPEFLTYFQNEAQLEKSRLLSDRFSAERPKGSFSTLEIQRTEQGDSAMYLCASSLESQETQYFGPGTRLLVL.

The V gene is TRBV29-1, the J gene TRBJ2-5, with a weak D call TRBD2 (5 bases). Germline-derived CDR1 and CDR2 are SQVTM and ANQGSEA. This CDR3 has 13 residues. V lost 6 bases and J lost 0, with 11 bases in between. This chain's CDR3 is CSVLTGNQETQYF. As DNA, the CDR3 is TGCAGCGTGCTGACCGGGAACCAAGAGACCCAGTACTTC.

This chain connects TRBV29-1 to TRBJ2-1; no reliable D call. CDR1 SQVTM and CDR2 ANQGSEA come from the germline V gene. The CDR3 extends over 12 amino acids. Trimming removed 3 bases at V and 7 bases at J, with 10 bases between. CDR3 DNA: TGCAGCGTTGATCTGGGGAAGAATGAGCAGTTCTTC. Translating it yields CSVDLGKNEQFF.

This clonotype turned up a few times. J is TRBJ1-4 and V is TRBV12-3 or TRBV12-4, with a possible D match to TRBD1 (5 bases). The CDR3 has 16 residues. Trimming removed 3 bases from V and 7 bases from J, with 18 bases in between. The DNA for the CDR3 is TGTGCCAGCAGTTTGGGGAGACAGTTAGAAGGTGAAAAACTGTTTTTT. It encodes CASSLGRQLEGEKLFF.

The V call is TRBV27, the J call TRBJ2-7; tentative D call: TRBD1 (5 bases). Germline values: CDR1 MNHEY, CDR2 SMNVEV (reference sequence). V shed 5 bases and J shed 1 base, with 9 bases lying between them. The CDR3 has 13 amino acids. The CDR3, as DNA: TGTGCCAGCAGTGGGGCAGTATCCTACGAGCAGTACTTC. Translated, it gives CASSGAVSYEQYF.

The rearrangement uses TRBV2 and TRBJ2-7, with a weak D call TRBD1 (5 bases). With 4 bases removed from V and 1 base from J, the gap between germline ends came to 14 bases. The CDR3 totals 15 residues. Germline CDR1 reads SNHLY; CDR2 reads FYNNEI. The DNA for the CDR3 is TGTGCCAGCAGTGCAGCAGCGACAGTATCCTACGAGCAGTACTTC. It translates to CASSAAATVSYEQYF.